Below are 32 T cell receptor beta chains sequenced from a single sample in a study of identical twins. TCRdb redid the calling of the 5' RACE reads with MiXCR, one entry per CDR3 protein. This table holds under 800,000 distinct CDR3 sequences, about 20% found once. The data were also submitted as part of a second study, on T cells expressing NK-cell markers.

The sequencing input was PBMCs. Source of these receptors: a woman between 18 and 30 years old in good health.

CDR3 in amino acids: CASSPGGGFTSNEQFF. The CDR3 DNA sequence: TGTGCCAGCAGCCCCGGGGGAGGGTTCACGTCCAATGAGCAGTTCTTC. The chain links TRBV7-8 to TRBJ2-1, with 7 bases aligning to TRBD2. The CDR3 runs 16 residues. The germline V gene encodes CDR1 SGHVS and CDR2 FQNEAQ. The junction had 13 bases not matched to a gene; V was cut back by 5 bases and J by 6 bases.

This clonotype was observed a handful of times. This chain uses TRBV18 with TRBJ2-7; a possible D gene is TRBD2 (5 bases). The CDR3 has 12 residues. V was cut by 2 bases and J by 9 bases, with 11 bases left in between. CDR1 and CDR2 from the germline V gene are KGHSH and LQKENI. CDR3 in amino acids: CASSPTAEGQYF. CDR3 DNA: TGTGCCAGCTCACCAACGGCAGAGGGGCAGTACTTC.

This clonotype was counted between two and nine times. The V gene is TRBV6-5, the J gene TRBJ1-4; the match to TRBD1 covers 9 bases. This CDR3 comprises 17 residues. Germline V lookup: CDR1 MNHEY, CDR2 SVGAGI. J was trimmed by 1 base and V by 5 bases; bases with no gene match: 8. The CDR3 reads CASSNSGQGITNEKLFF. For the CDR3, the DNA is TGTGCCAGCAGTAATTCGGGACAGGGAATAACTAATGAAAAACTGTTTTTT.

This clonotype was recorded many times. V and J are TRBV10-3 and TRBJ2-1, with 13 bases lining up with TRBD2. The germline CDR1 and CDR2 sequences are ENHRY and SYGVKD. The CDR3 is 14 amino acids. V shed 4 bases, J shed 7 bases, and the junction held 1 base outside the gene matches. The CDR3 DNA reads TGTGCCATCAGTGGGACTAGCGGGGGAAATGAGCAGTTCTTC. It yields the protein CAISGTSGGNEQFF.

The sample holds a few counts of this clonotype. The rearrangement links TRBV14 to TRBJ2-7, with TRBD1 identical over 9 bases. Trimming at V came to 2 bases and at J to 4 bases, leaving 6 bases not matched to a gene. The CDR3 loop spans 15 amino acids. CDR1 SGHDN and CDR2 FVKESK come from the germline V gene. CDR3 nucleotides: TGTGCCAGCAGCCAAATGGGACAGGGAGGGTACGAGCAGTACTTC. Its translation: CASSQMGQGGYEQYF.

Comments on this clonotype: At one boundary the junction diverges from the germline segment, which might be a read error. V gene TRBV7-7 combines with J gene TRBJ2-3, with D maybe TRBD2 (6 bases). The CDR3 spans 15 residues. CDR1 is SSHAT, CDR2 FNYEAQ, per germline (reference sequence). CDR3 bases: TGTGCTAGCAGCTCGGGAACTAGCTTAACAGATACGCAGTATTTT. This codes for CASSSGTSLTDTQYF.

This chain uses TRBV29-1 with TRBJ2-2; 8 bases agree with TRBD1. This CDR3 is built from 14 residues. V shed 6 bases, J shed 2 bases, and the junction held 5 bases outside the gene matches. Per germline, CDR1 SQVTM and CDR2 ANQGSEA. CDR3 sequence (DNA): TGCAGCGTCCCCGGACAGGGAAACACCGGGGAGCTGTTTTTT. It specifies CSVPGQGNTGELFF.

DNA for the CDR3: TGTGCCAGCAGTAAGATCACAGGGGACGAAAAACTGTTTTTT. Its translation is CASSKITGDEKLFF. This sequence joins TRBV6-1 and TRBJ1-4, with TRBD1 matching over 7 bases. Germline values: CDR1 MNHNS, CDR2 SASEGT. The CDR3 sequence is 14 residues long. J gave up 8 bases and V 5 bases, and 8 bases lay outside the gene matches.

This chain uses TRBV6-6 with TRBJ1-2; unclear D gene. CDR3 length: 12 amino acids. Trimming cost V 8 bases and J 4 bases, with 11 bases left between them. Germline values: CDR1 MNHNY, CDR2 SVGAGI (reference sequence). The CDR3 here is CASETGSYGYTF. As DNA, the CDR3 is TGTGCCAGCGAGACGGGTTCCTATGGCTACACCTTC.

This clonotype was observed a few times. CDR3 protein: CASSHYELAGASDEQFF. The CDR3 nucleotides read TGTGCCAGCTCCCACTACGAACTAGCGGGAGCTTCGGATGAGCAGTTCTTC. The chain uses TRBV18 and TRBJ2-1; 11 positions agree with TRBD2. Trimming took 6 bases from V and 8 from J; bases not matched to a gene: 15. Germline-derived CDR1 and CDR2 are KGHSH and LQKENI. CDR3 length: 17 amino acids. Full variable domain (remainder filled in from reference TRBV18 and TRBJ2-1): NAGVMQNPRHLVRRRGQEARLRCSPMKGHSHVYWYRQLPEEGLKFMVYLQKENIIDESGMPKERFSAEFPKEGPSILRIQQVVRGDSAAYFCASSHYELAGASDEQFFGPGTRLTVL.

This clonotype was counted a few times. The chain carries TRBV20-1 and TRBJ2-3; D ambiguous. The CDR3 length is 12 residues. Germline loops: CDR1 DFQATT, CDR2 SNEGSKA (reference sequence). The V and J ends lost 8 bases and 2 bases respectively, with 11 bases between them. The CDR3 loop reads CSLGGSTDTQYF. CDR3 DNA: TGCAGTTTAGGTGGATCCACAGATACGCAGTATTTT.

The rearrangement uses TRBV7-2 and TRBJ2-3; TRBD2 matches 9 bases. CDR1 is SGHTA and CDR2 is FQGNSA in the germline V gene. Losses at the gene ends were 6 bases for V and 5 bases for J; bases not matched to a gene: 12. This CDR3 comprises 16 residues. This CDR3 reads CASSFSRGLAGDTQYF. For the CDR3, the DNA is TGTGCCAGCAGTTTTAGTCGGGGACTAGCAGGAGATACGCAGTATTTT.

This clonotype occurred a few times. The gene calls are TRBV12-3 or TRBV12-4 and TRBJ2-7, with D perhaps matching TRBD1 (5 bases). Trimming pared 8 bases from V and 2 bases from J, leaving 16 bases between. The CDR3 consists of 14 residues. The CDR3 bases are TGTGCCAGCGGGAACAGGAGAGAGCCCTACGAGCAGTACTTC. Translated: CASGNRREPYEQYF.

Notes on this clonotype: No DNA is shown, since the ends of the CDR3 on it are uncertain; the CDR3 is the one TCRdb lists. V gene TRBV23-1 combines with J gene TRBJ1-4; the table's D call, TRBD1, was not checked against the DNA. TRBV23-1 has ORF status, its function being uncertain. Termini included, the CDR3 measures 13 amino acids. CDR3 amino acids: CAGRTVLMKNCFF.

This clonotype has more than one count but fewer than ten. The chain carries TRBV7-9 and TRBJ2-2; D call uncertain. CDR3 size: 14 residues. Per the germline V gene, CDR1 is SEHNR and CDR2 is FQNEAQ (reference sequence). Between the trimmed V and J ends, which lost 3 bases and 2 bases, there was a span of 7 bases. The CDR3 spells CASSFTHNTGELFF. The CDR3 nucleotides are TGTGCCAGCAGCTTTACACACAACACCGGGGAGCTGTTTTTT.

This clonotype was counted between two and nine times. The chain employs TRBV6-5 and TRBJ1-1; perhaps TRBD1 as D (5 bases). V was pared by 7 bases and J by 8 bases, with 11 bases between. The CDR3 is 11 amino acids. CDR1 MNHEY and CDR2 SVGAGI come from the germline V gene. CDR3: CASIGAAEAFF. In nucleotides, the CDR3 is TGTGCCAGCATCGGGGCAGCCGAAGCTTTCTTT.

This clonotype has only a few counts. The genes are TRBV11-1 and TRBJ2-2; D is unclear. Germline CDR1 reads SGHAT; CDR2 reads FQDESV (reference sequence). The V gene lost 3 bases and the J gene lost 0 bases, with 17 bases spanning the gap. CDR3 length: 18 amino acids. CDR3 loop: CASSFIIWGSSNTGELFF. DNA of the CDR3: TGTGCCAGCAGCTTCATAATATGGGGATCTTCGAACACCGGGGAGCTGTTTTTT.

This clonotype was detected a few times. J is TRBJ1-1 and V is TRBV20-1; the D gene is possibly TRBD1 (5 bases). The CDR3 has 12 amino acids. CDR1 DFQATT and CDR2 SNEGSKA come from the germline V gene (reference sequence). Trimming left V 8 bases short and J 4 bases short, with 14 bases between. The CDR3 sequence is CSYQGSSTEAFF. The CDR3 DNA is TGCAGTTACCAGGGTTCGAGCACTGAAGCTTTCTTT.

This clonotype was observed a handful of times. The chain carries TRBV29-1 and TRBJ1-2, with TRBD1 matching 7 bases. V lost 7 bases and J lost 4; bases outside the gene matches: 9. This CDR3 has 13 amino acids. Per germline, CDR1 SQVTM and CDR2 ANQGSEA. The chain's CDR3 is CSGRDSTAYGYTF. The CDR3 DNA follows: TGCAGCGGACGGGACAGCACTGCCTATGGCTACACCTTC.

The chain uses TRBV12-3 or TRBV12-4 and TRBJ2-1; D perhaps matches TRBD2 (6 bases). The CDR3 is 11 amino acids. With 5 bases removed from V and 10 bases from J, the gap between germline ends came to 9 bases. The CDR3 DNA reads as TGTGCCAGCAGTGGACGGGGGGAGCAGTTCTTC. It specifies CASSGRGEQFF.

The chain has TRBV7-6 and TRBJ1-1; D is uncertain. The CDR3 extends over 14 amino acids. The V gene's germline CDR1 is SGHVS and CDR2 FNYEAQ. Trimming removed 5 bases from V and 3 bases from J, with 13 bases in between. The DNA for the CDR3 is TGTGCCAGCAGCCCGACAATATTGGACACTGAAGCTTTCTTT. Its translation is CASSPTILDTEAFF.

V is TRBV20-1 and J is TRBJ2-3, with D possibly matching TRBD2 (5 bases). V was shortened by 2 bases and J by 3 bases, with 21 bases between the two germline ends. From germline, CDR1 is DFQATT and CDR2 SNEGSKA (reference sequence). The CDR3 is made up of 17 amino acids. The CDR3 spells CSARQSSIRGPTDTQYF. In DNA form, the CDR3 reads TGCAGTGCTAGACAATCCTCGATACGAGGGCCTACAGATACGCAGTATTTT.

This chain connects TRBV7-2 to TRBJ2-2; 7 bases match TRBD2. The length of the CDR3 is 15 residues. Germline CDR1 reads SGHTA; CDR2 reads FQGNSA. V dropped 1 base and J dropped 9; count of bases not matched to a gene: 8. The CDR3 DNA reads TGTGCCAGCAGCTTAGGGGCGGGACTAACAAGGGAGCTGTTTTTT. This sequence encodes CASSLGAGLTRELFF.

This clonotype was observed a handful of times. V gene TRBV12-3 or TRBV12-4 combines with J gene TRBJ1-2; possibly TRBD1 for D (5 bases). The CDR3 extends over 12 amino acids. The germline V and J ends were trimmed by 5 bases and 8 bases, with 12 bases remaining between them. The chain's CDR3 is CASSEGFSGYTF. CDR3 DNA sequence: TGTGCCAGCAGTGAGGGGTTTTCGGGCTACACCTTC.

As DNA, the CDR3 is TGTGCCAGCAGTTTGAGTAGAGACTCTTACTATGGCTACACCTTC. This translates into CASSLSRDSYYGYTF. The chain links TRBV12-3 or TRBV12-4 to TRBJ1-2; D is unclear. V shed 3 bases and J shed 3 bases, with 14 bases lying between them. The CDR3 sequence is 15 residues long.

The rearrangement uses TRBV9 and TRBJ2-6; D is uncertain. This CDR3 has 16 residues. Germline lookup yields CDR1 SGDLS and CDR2 YYNGEE. Trimming stripped 7 bases from V and 0 bases from J, with 14 bases between. DNA for the CDR3: TGTGCCAGCGGCCGGGCAGGAACCTCTGGGGCCAACGTCCTGACTTTC. Residues: CASGRAGTSGANVLTF.

The chain has TRBV5-1 and TRBJ2-7; D is tentatively TRBD1 or TRBD2 (5 bases each). The CDR3 is made up of 15 amino acids. V was cut by 1 base and J by 5 bases, with 16 bases left in between. Germline CDR1 reads SGHRS; CDR2 reads YFSETQ. This chain's CDR3 is CASSLRDGIFDEQYF. The CDR3 DNA is TGCGCCAGCAGCTTGCGGGACGGGATTTTTGACGAGCAGTACTTC. The whole variable domain, remainder taken from reference TRBV5-1 and TRBJ2-7, is KAGVTQTPRYLIKTRGQQVTLSCSPISGHRSVSWYQQTPGQGLQFLFEYFSETQRNKGNFPGRFSGRQFSNSRSEMNVSTLELGDSALYLCASSLRDGIFDEQYFGPGTRLTVT.

This clonotype has only a few counts. The rearrangement joins TRBV20-1 to TRBJ2-7; 7 bases are a match to TRBD2. The germline gives CDR1 DFQATT, CDR2 SNEGSKA (reference sequence). CDR3 length: 14 amino acids. The J segment lost 0 bases and the V segment lost 6 bases, leaving 8 bases of the junction unmatched. This CDR3 reads CSARWGGSSYEQYF. CDR3 sequence (DNA): TGCAGTGCCAGATGGGGGGGGAGCTCCTACGAGCAGTACTTC.

This clonotype has just a few counts. The chain employs TRBV12-3 or TRBV12-4 and TRBJ1-2; D gene unclear. The CDR3 sequence is 14 residues long. Trimming took 1 base from V and 7 from J, leaving 13 bases between them. The CDR3 here is CASSLDPSSGGYTF. The CDR3 DNA sequence: TGTGCCAGCAGTTTAGACCCCTCCTCGGGTGGCTACACCTTC.

In this sample, this clonotype turned up a few times. The chain carries TRBV5-1 and TRBJ2-1; D is perhaps TRBD1 (5 bases). CDR1 is SGHRS and CDR2 is YFSETQ in the germline V gene. The V end was cut by 0 bases, the J end by 2 bases, with 9 bases between. The CDR3 sequence is 15 residues long. CDR3 sequence: CASSLEGVPYNEQFF. CDR3 coding DNA: TGCGCCAGCAGCTTGGAAGGGGTCCCCTACAATGAGCAGTTCTTC.

This chain connects TRBV7-6 to TRBJ2-1; no definite D call. Looked up from germline, CDR1 is SGHVS and CDR2 is FNYEAQ. Trimming shortened V by 0 bases and J by 10 bases, and 13 bases separated the two germline ends. This CDR3 is 14 amino acids long. CDR3 region: CASSLAPTAVEQFF. The CDR3 coding sequence is TGTGCCAGCAGCTTAGCTCCCACGGCCGTGGAGCAGTTCTTC.

This clonotype was recorded many times. This rearrangement joins TRBV4-1 to TRBJ2-7, with 8 bases that match TRBD2. The CDR3 runs to 13 residues. Trimming took 1 base from V and 7 from J; bases not matched to a gene: 3. The germline CDR1 and CDR2 sequences are MGHRA and YSYEKL. CDR3 protein: CASSQVRGREQYF. In nucleotides, the CDR3 is TGCGCCAGCAGCCAAGTGCGCGGGAGGGAGCAGTACTTC.